Presented here are 20 T cell receptor beta chains from one specimen sequenced in a study of blood T cell repertoires in COVID-19. Generated by immunoSEQ multiplex PCR, the TCRdb table keeps only in-frame clones and is missing some. Of tens of thousands of clones in the sample, approximately 81% were seen once. The sequenced sample consisted of peripheral blood. Receptors were obtained from a woman between 65 and 79 years old with acute or convalescent COVID-19.

The chain couples TRBV20-1 to TRBJ1-1; 8 bases agree with TRBD1. V shed 3 bases, J shed 1 base, and the junction held 10 bases outside the gene matches. This CDR3 is built from 16 residues. CDR1 and CDR2 from the germline V gene are DFQATT and SNEGSKA (reference sequence). CDR3 coding DNA: TGCAGTGCTAGTTCGGGGAGAGGGACAGGGAACACTGAAGCTTTCTTT. Its protein is CSASSGRGTGNTEAFF.

This chain joins TRBV5-1 and TRBJ2-7; 8 positions match TRBD1. Trimming took 9 bases from V and 0 from J; bases not matched to a gene: 5. Germline V CDR1 and CDR2: SGHRS, YFSETQ. There are 13 residues in the CDR3. CDR3 DNA sequence: TGCGCCACCGGGACAGGTCGCTCCTACGAGCAGTACGTC. Amino acids: CATGTGRSYEQYV.

This chain links TRBV7-9 with TRBJ1-4; 7 bases line up with TRBD1. The CDR3 length is 17 residues. Trimming at V came to 5 bases and at J to 4 bases, leaving 13 bases not matched to a gene. Germline values: CDR1 SEHNR, CDR2 FQNEAQ (reference sequence). The CDR3 sequence: CASSQPQTGQLNEKLFF. DNA of the CDR3: TGTGCCAGCAGCCAACCACAGACGGGACAGCTTAATGAAAAACTGTTTTTT. The whole variable domain, remainder taken from reference TRBV7-9 and TRBJ1-4, is DTGVSQNPRHKITKRGQNVTFRCDPISEHNRLYWYRQTLGQGPEFLTYFQNEAQLEKSRLLSDRFSAERPKGSFSTLEIQRTEQGDSAMYLCASSQPQTGQLNEKLFFGSGTQLSVL.

The sample holds one count of this clone. This chain uses TRBV19 with TRBJ2-1; 8 bases map to TRBD1. CDR1 and CDR2 from the germline V gene are LNHDA and SQIVND (reference sequence). This CDR3 is built from 15 residues. Trimming cost V 6 bases and J 3 bases; bases outside gene matches: 7. The CDR3 is CASSAGTGHYNEQFF. Here the CDR3 DNA reads TGTGCCAGTAGCGCCGGGACAGGACACTACAATGAGCAGTTCTTC. Combining the CDR3 with reference TRBV19 and TRBJ2-1 gives the whole variable domain DGGITQSPKYLFRKEGQNVTLSCEQNLNHDAMYWYRQDPGQGLRLIYYSQIVNDFQKGDIAEGYSVSREKKESFPLTVTSAQKNPTAFYLCASSAGTGHYNEQFFGPGTRLTVL.

The chain employs TRBV29-1 and TRBJ2-1, with 8 bases fitting TRBD1. The V segment lost 6 bases and the J segment 7 bases; nucleotides outside the gene matches: 8. Germline CDR1 SQVTM, CDR2 ANQGSEA. CDR3 length: 13 amino acids. This CDR3 reads CSVGQGPQNEQFF. CDR3 nucleotide sequence: TGCAGCGTAGGACAGGGTCCGCAAAATGAGCAGTTCTTC.

This chain uses TRBV24-1 with TRBJ2-2; TRBD1 matches at 7 bases. Germline V CDR1 and CDR2: KGHDR, SFDVKD. V dropped 9 bases and J dropped 2; count of bases not matched to a gene: 5. The CDR3 is made up of 14 amino acids. CDR3 sequence (DNA): TGTGCCACCCGGGGACAGCTTAACACCGGGGAGCTGTTTTTT. Translation gives CATRGQLNTGELFF.

The chain uses TRBV24-1 and TRBJ2-2; 9 nucleotides agree with TRBD1. This CDR3 region has 18 residues. With 3 bases clipped from V and 3 bases from J, the junction kept 10 bases outside the gene matches. Germline values: CDR1 KGHDR, CDR2 SFDVKD. The chain's CDR3 is CATSDPNPGQGYTGELFF. The CDR3 nucleotides are TGTGCCACCAGTGATCCAAACCCGGGACAGGGCTACACCGGGGAGCTGTTTTTT.

The V gene is TRBV24-1, the J gene TRBJ2-2; TRBD2 matches 7 bases. Germline CDR1 KGHDR, CDR2 SFDVKD. There are 14 residues in the CDR3. The junction had 4 bases not matched to a gene; V was cut back by 9 bases and J by 1 base. CDR3 in amino acids: CATRLAQNTGELFF. The CDR3 nucleotides are TGTGCCACCCGACTAGCCCAGAACACCGGGGAGCTGTTTTTT.

This clone has just one count. The V and J genes are TRBV13 and TRBJ2-3; 9 nucleotides match TRBD2. V was clipped by 5 bases and J by 3 bases; unmatched bases: 6. CDR1 is PRHDT, CDR2 FYEKMQ, per germline (reference sequence). The CDR3 runs to 15 residues. The CDR3 region is CASSLGLARTDTQYF. The CDR3 DNA is TGTGCCAGCAGCCTGGGACTAGCTAGGACAGATACGCAGTATTTT.

This clone appeared a single time. This chain connects TRBV6-5 to TRBJ2-5, with D uncertain. V lost 5 bases and J 5 bases, leaving 9 bases between the germline ends. The germline V gene encodes CDR1 MNHEY and CDR2 SVGAGI. The CDR3 runs to 12 residues. CDR3 residues: CASSIQSETQYF. The DNA of the CDR3 is TGTGCCAGCAGTATACAGAGCGAGACCCAGTACTTC.

The chain employs TRBV19 and TRBJ1-3; 9 positions agree with TRBD1. The germline CDR1 and CDR2 sequences are LNHDA and SQIVND (reference sequence). CDR3 length: 14 amino acids. V lost 6 bases and J lost 2; bases outside the gene matches: 2. CDR3 in DNA: TGTGCCAGTAGAAGGACAGGGGCTGGAAACACCATATATTTT. Translation: CASRRTGAGNTIYF.

This chain uses TRBV5-1 with TRBJ1-6; possibly TRBD1 for D (5 bases). The CDR3 totals 15 residues. The germline gives CDR1 SGHRS, CDR2 YFSETQ. V was trimmed by 1 base and J by 7 bases, leaving 12 bases between them. The CDR3, as DNA: TGCGCCAGCAGCTTGAGCGGGGGAGAAAATTCACCCCTCCACTTT. It is translated as CASSLSGGENSPLHF.

The rearrangement links TRBV5-1 to TRBJ1-2; 7 bases agree with TRBD1. Trimming took 6 bases from V and 2 from J; bases not matched to a gene: 7. Per germline, CDR1 SGHRS and CDR2 YFSETQ. CDR3 size: 14 residues. CDR3 bases: TGCGCCAGCACCGAACTACAGGGGAACTATGGCTACACCTTC. Its protein product is CASTELQGNYGYTF. The whole variable domain, filled in from reference TRBV5-1 and TRBJ1-2, reads KAGVTQTPRYLIKTRGQQVTLSCSPISGHRSVSWYQQTPGQGLQFLFEYFSETQRNKGNFPGRFSGRQFSNSRSEMNVSTLELGDSALYLCASTELQGNYGYTFGSGTRLTVV.

This chain uses TRBV3-1 (or the pseudogene TRBV3-2) with TRBJ2-1; 7 positions match TRBD2. V lost 4 bases to trimming and J lost 4 bases; unmatched junction nucleotides: 4. This CDR3 has 14 amino acids. Germline-derived CDR1 and CDR2 are LGHDT and YNNKEL (reference sequence). CDR3 nucleotides: TGTGCCAGCAGCCCGGAGGGAGGGTACAATGAGCAGTTCTTC. This sequence encodes CASSPEGGYNEQFF.

The V gene is TRBV2, the J gene TRBJ2-3, with TRBD2 matching over 14 bases. CDR3 length: 15 amino acids. Germline assignment: CDR1 SNHLY and CDR2 FYNNEI. J lost 6 bases, V lost 7 bases, and 6 bases had no gene match. CDR3 nucleotides: TGTGCCAGCACCAGACGGACTAGCGGGGGGGATACGCAGTATTTT. Translation gives CASTRRTSGGDTQYF.

This chain joins TRBV5-1 and TRBJ1-5; TRBD1 might be the D (5 bases). Germline assignment: CDR1 SGHRS and CDR2 YFSETQ. Trimming removed 0 bases from V and 4 bases from J, with 11 bases in between. The CDR3 totals 15 residues. This chain's CDR3 is CASSLEGRGNQPQHF. The DNA for the CDR3 is TGCGCCAGCAGCTTGGAGGGTAGGGGTAATCAGCCCCAGCATTTT.

This chain uses TRBV5-5 with TRBJ2-1; 10 bases match TRBD2. From germline, CDR1 is SGHKS and CDR2 YYEKEE (reference sequence). Losses at the gene ends were 0 bases for V and 8 bases for J; bases not matched to a gene: 2. CDR3 size: 14 residues. Here the CDR3 reads CASSLELAGDEQFF. The CDR3 region has the DNA TGTGCCAGCAGCTTGGAGCTAGCGGGGGATGAGCAGTTCTTC.

V usage is TRBV23-1 and J usage is TRBJ2-3; TRBD1 matches at 9 bases. TRBV23-1 is annotated as an ORF whose role is uncertain. Trimming cost V 5 bases and J 11 bases; bases outside gene matches: 8. This CDR3 comprises 13 residues. The CDR3: CASSGGTGIKQYF. In nucleotides, the CDR3 is TGCGCCAGCAGTGGGGGGACAGGGATAAAGCAGTATTTT.

The V call is TRBV5-1, the J call TRBJ1-3, with 8 bases fitting TRBD1. The CDR3 is 16 amino acids. Germline V gives CDR1 SGHRS, CDR2 YFSETQ. The ends lost 4 bases at V and 3 bases at J; junction bases unmatched: 9. As DNA, the CDR3 is TGCGCCAGCAGCCCCCTCCAGGGGGCAGTTGGAAACACCATATATTTT. Protein: CASSPLQGAVGNTIYF.

V gene TRBV7-2 combines with J gene TRBJ1-2; D is perhaps TRBD1 (5 bases). The CDR3 consists of 12 residues. Germline CDR1 SGHTA, CDR2 FQGNSA. V lost 5 bases, J lost 10 bases, and 14 bases lay in between. CDR3 sequence reads: CASSPHRGSYTF. CDR3 DNA sequence: TGTGCCAGCAGCCCACATCGGGGGTCCTACACCTTC.